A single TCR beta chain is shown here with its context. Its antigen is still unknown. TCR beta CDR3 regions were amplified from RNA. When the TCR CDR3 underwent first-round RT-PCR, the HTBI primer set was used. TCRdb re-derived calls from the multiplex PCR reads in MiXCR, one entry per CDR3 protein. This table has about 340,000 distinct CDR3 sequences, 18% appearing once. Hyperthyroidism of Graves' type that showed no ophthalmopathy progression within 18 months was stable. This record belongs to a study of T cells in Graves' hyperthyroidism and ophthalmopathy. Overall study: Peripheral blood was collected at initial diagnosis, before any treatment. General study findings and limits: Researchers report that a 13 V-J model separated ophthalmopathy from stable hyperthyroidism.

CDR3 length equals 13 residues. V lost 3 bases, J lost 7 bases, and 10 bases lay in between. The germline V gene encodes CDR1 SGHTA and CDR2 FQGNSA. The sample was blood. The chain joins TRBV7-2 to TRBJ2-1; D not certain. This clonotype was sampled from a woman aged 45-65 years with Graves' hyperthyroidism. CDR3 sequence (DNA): TGTGCCAGCAGCTTTGGATCATGGAATGAGCAGTTCTTC. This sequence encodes CASSFGSWNEQFF.